Listed below are T cell receptor beta chains from one sample, sequenced in a study of Ad26.COV2.S vaccination and SARS-CoV-2 variants. The data were produced by immunoSEQ multiplex PCR, yet TCRdb's version contains in-frame clones alone and is incomplete. The sample shows some 330,000 clones, around 90% of them seen only once. The input for sequencing was peripheral blood, taken in a trial of Ad26.COV2.S vaccine versus placebo. These receptors were collected from a person between 18 and 65 years old who received the Ad26.COV2.S COVID-19 vaccine or a placebo. Both conserved end residues are part of each CDR3.

v_gene	j_gene	CDR3aa
TRBV7-9	TRBJ2-4	CASSSSLIPAKNIQYF
TRBV14	TRBJ1-4	CASSQVIPGQGRCGEKLFF
TRBV5-1	TRBJ1-1	CASSLEGTEAFF
TRBV19	TRBJ2-3	CASSITVSTDTQYF
TRBV5-5	TRBJ1-1	CASSPDPNVRGTEAFF
TRBV11-2	TRBJ2-2	CASSLVPRNTGELFF
TRBV25-1	TRBJ1-6	CASKGQGNSPLHF
TRBV4-1	TRBJ2-1	CASSQEGGGAYNEQFF
TRBV2	TRBJ2-1	CATTSSGRAGNEQFF
TRBV12-3/TRBV12-4	TRBJ1-5	CASNPPNQPQHF
TRBV6-4	TRBJ2-1	CASSEKPTTGTGGNEQFF
TRBV5-1	TRBJ2-3	CASSLASGGVSVAQYF
TRBV15	TRBJ1-2	CATSDRKVEGYTF
TRBV19	TRBJ2-2	CASSLGHQLTGELFF
TRBV9	TRBJ1-6	CASSLRDSANSPLHF
TRBV4-3	TRBJ2-1	CASSQVGSSYNEQFF
TRBV4-1	TRBJ1-5	CASSQAAGNQPQHF
TRBV6-5	TRBJ2-3	CANSKRGLTDTQYF
TRBV19	TRBJ1-5	CASSITGTGLQPQHF
TRBV10-3	TRBJ1-1	CAISPGQGNTEAFF
TRBV13	TRBJ2-5	CASSQRQGGVETQYF
TRBV4-2	TRBJ1-1	CASSQERAEITEAFF
TRBV5-6	TRBJ2-1	CASSLVGTGYNEQFF